A single sample is the source of the 9 T cell receptor beta chains below, sequenced in a study of control samples from healthy donors and cancer patients. TCRdb keeps only in-frame clones here, not all; method: immunoSEQ multiplex PCR. The table has under 20,000 clones, 86% seen once; the top ten hold around a tenth. The specimen was PBMCs. These receptors were obtained from a woman aged 65 to 85 with colorectal cancer.

The V and J genes are TRBV11-3 and TRBJ2-7; D is unresolved. Looked up from germline, CDR1 is SGHNT and CDR2 is YENEEA. The V gene lost 4 bases and the J gene lost 4 bases, with 8 bases spanning the gap. The CDR3 is 12 amino acids. The CDR3 nucleotides read TGTGCCAGCAGCTCCTATGGGTACGAGCAGTACTTC. Residues: CASSSYGYEQYF.

This chain connects TRBV5-4 to TRBJ1-5; the D gene is possibly TRBD1 (5 bases). The V gene lost 1 base and the J gene lost 5 bases, with 13 bases spanning the gap. This CDR3 is 15 amino acids long. CDR1 and CDR2 from the germline V gene are SGHNT and YYREEE (reference sequence). CDR3 protein: CASSLYPGRDQPQHF. CDR3 coding DNA: TGTGCCAGCAGCTTGTATCCGGGACGGGATCAGCCCCAGCATTTT. Looking up the rest from reference TRBV5-4 and TRBJ1-5 gives the full variable domain: ETGVTQSPTHLIKTRGQQVTLRCSSQSGHNTVSWYQQALGQGPQFIFQYYREEENGRGNFPPRFSGLQFPNYSSELNVNALELDDSALYLCASSLYPGRDQPQHFGDGTRLSIL.

The V call is TRBV7-9, the J call TRBJ1-1; perhaps TRBD1 as D (5 bases). The CDR3 runs 13 residues. Germline loops: CDR1 SEHNR, CDR2 FQNEAQ (reference sequence). Trimming removed 5 bases from V and 1 base from J, with 8 bases in between. CDR3 bases: TGTGCCAGCAGCCTACAGGAGAACACTGAAGCTTTCTTT. Translating it yields CASSLQENTEAFF.

The chain uses TRBV7-9 and TRBJ1-1; D not certain. The germline gives CDR1 SEHNR, CDR2 FQNEAQ (reference sequence). V lost 3 bases to trimming and J lost 1 base, with 12 bases between them. The CDR3 loop spans 15 amino acids. CDR3 DNA sequence: TGTGCCAGCAGCTTGTTGGGTACGGAGAACACTGAAGCTTTCTTT. Encoded protein: CASSLLGTENTEAFF.

This chain links TRBV7-2 with TRBJ2-5; 10 bases fit TRBD1. The CDR3 covers 14 residues. J was trimmed by 4 bases and V by 3 bases; bases with no gene match: 2. Germline V CDR1 and CDR2: SGHTA, FQGNSA. CDR3 loop: CASSLDRGIETQYF. The CDR3 bases are TGTGCCAGCAGCTTGGACAGGGGGATAGAGACCCAGTACTTC.

The rearrangement uses TRBV5-1 and TRBJ1-6; a possible D gene is TRBD1 (6 bases). The germline gives CDR1 SGHRS, CDR2 YFSETQ. Trimming pared 2 bases from V and 5 bases from J, leaving 11 bases between. This CDR3 has 15 residues. CDR3 residues: CASSFRAGDNSPLHF. As DNA, the CDR3 is TGCGCCAGCAGCTTCAGGGCAGGGGATAATTCACCCCTCCACTTT. The full variable domain, rest sourced from reference TRBV5-1 and TRBJ1-6, is KAGVTQTPRYLIKTRGQQVTLSCSPISGHRSVSWYQQTPGQGLQFLFEYFSETQRNKGNFPGRFSGRQFSNSRSEMNVSTLELGDSALYLCASSFRAGDNSPLHFGNGTRLTVT.

This clone was seen only once. The genes are TRBV7-2 and TRBJ1-5; D is unclear. V was shortened by 0 bases and J by 8 bases, with 8 bases between the two germline ends. CDR1 and CDR2 (germline): SGHTA, FQGNSA. The CDR3 runs to 13 residues. The CDR3 region has the DNA TGTGCCAGCAGCTTAGCTTGGGGTGAGCCCCAGCATTTT. Amino acid sequence: CASSLAWGEPQHF.

V is TRBV30 and J is TRBJ2-4; perhaps TRBD2 as D (5 bases). Trimming removed 3 bases at V and 4 bases at J, with 13 bases between. This CDR3 contains 14 residues. CDR1 is GTSNPN, CDR2 SVGIG, per germline (reference sequence). The CDR3 nucleotides are TGTGCCTGGAGAAAAGGCGGGCTAAAAAACATTCAGTACTTC. Its protein product is CAWRKGGLKNIQYF.

The V and J genes are TRBV5-1 and TRBJ2-7, with D uncertain. CDR1 is SGHRS and CDR2 is YFSETQ in the germline V gene. Trimming removed 1 base from V and 5 bases from J, with 10 bases in between. This CDR3 contains 13 residues. This chain's CDR3 is CASSLNGAHEQYF. Written as DNA, the CDR3 is TGCGCCAGCAGCTTGAACGGCGCCCACGAGCAGTACTTC. The full variable domain, rest sourced from reference TRBV5-1 and TRBJ2-7, is KAGVTQTPRYLIKTRGQQVTLSCSPISGHRSVSWYQQTPGQGLQFLFEYFSETQRNKGNFPGRFSGRQFSNSRSEMNVSTLELGDSALYLCASSLNGAHEQYFGPGTRLTVT.